This record covers a single TCR beta chain. Antigen unknown. Clones were sequenced by immunoSEQ multiplex PCR, and TCRdb holds only the in-frame ones, with some missing. The sample includes roughly 660,000 clones, 90% of them seen just once. Looked up from germline, CDR1 is SGDLS and CDR2 is YYNGEE. The CDR3 contains 16 residues. Trimming at V came to 5 bases and at J to 5 bases, leaving 13 bases not matched to a gene. This sample is drawn from a study of shared clonotypes between healthy human individuals. Regarding the study as a whole: Among non-shared clonotypes, generation probabilities were lower than among those shared by all four donors.

Sequenced sample: memory CD8+ T cells from PBMCs. Subset defined: CD45RO+ cells pooled with CCR7-negative TemRA cells. The chain employs TRBV9 and TRBJ2-1, with 7 bases lining up with TRBD2. This sequence was found in a man between 18 and 35 years old in good health. Some clones in this sample may be carry-over from other donors' samples. The CDR3 loop reads CASRPRGEGINNEQFF. The CDR3, as DNA: TGTGCCAGCAGACCCCGCGGGGAGGGCATAAACAATGAGCAGTTCTTC.